This T cell receptor (beta chain) was sequenced during a study of beta chain features in type 1 diabetes. Study findings and constraints: Insertions at VDJ junctions were less frequent in type 1 diabetes patients. These patients also deleted more nucleotides at the same junctions. Type 1 diabetes patients had moderately but significantly shorter TCRB CDR3s in all four CD4+ subsets. Cells expressing TCR highly could be over-represented by cDNA sequencing.

The germline V gene encodes CDR1 MNHNS and CDR2 SASEGT. V lost 4 bases and J lost 6; bases outside the gene matches: 3. This CDR3 contains 13 residues. Since all of the isolated RNA was reverse transcribed, expressed TCRB transcripts were what got sequenced. The protocol was immunoSEQ multiplex PCR, while the TCRdb copy is restricted to in-frame clones and leaves out a portion. The sample lists 390,000 or so clones; roughly 14% were seen once. This clone was counted between two and nine times. Its antigen remains unknown. The receptor comes from a man aged 25-45 years in good health. This rearrangement joins TRBV6-1 to TRBJ2-1; 7 bases agree with TRBD1. The specimen sequenced was naive CD4+ T cells from blood. The CDR3 DNA reads TGTGCCAGCAGTGGACAGGGTGCCAATGAGCAGTTCTTC. It codes for CASSGQGANEQFF.